This TCR beta chain derives from a study of CD8 T cells in Susac syndrome. This clonotype was counted only a few times. V was clipped by 6 bases and J by 2 bases; unmatched bases: 6. This CDR3 region has 15 residues. Germline-derived CDR1 and CDR2 are SGHTA and FQGNSA. It was with random hexamers that 0.5 to 1 ug RNA was reverse transcribed. Amplification of TCR beta CDR3 was carried out by immunoSEQ multiplex PCR, which covered 54 Vbeta and 13 Jbeta segments. In TCRdb, the immunoSEQ multiplex PCR reads were re-called with MiXCR into one record per CDR3 protein. The sample records about 250,000 distinct CDR3 sequences, around 93% being singletons.

This chain links TRBV7-2 with TRBJ2-5; 10 bases fit TRBD2. Sequenced: CD4+ T cells from PBMCs. The origin of this receptor is a human donor with multiple sclerosis. The CDR3 DNA follows: TGTGCCAGCAGTCGTAATAGCGGGGGGCAAGAGACCCAGTACTTC. Its translation: CASSRNSGGQETQYF.